These 8 T cell receptor beta chains were sequenced from one sample in a study of blood T cell repertoires in COVID-19. Generated by immunoSEQ multiplex PCR, the TCRdb table keeps only in-frame clones and is missing some. The sample has 150,000 to 200,000 clones; roughly 85% are singletons. Input material: peripheral blood. These receptors were obtained from a man aged 60 to 69 with acute or convalescent COVID-19.

The chain carries TRBV5-1 and TRBJ1-1; TRBD1 is a possible D gene (5 bases). Germline V gene sequence: CDR1 SGHRS, CDR2 YFSETQ. V was shortened by 4 bases and J by 1 base, with 14 bases between the two germline ends. The CDR3 totals 15 residues. CDR3 DNA sequence: TGCGCCAGCAGCCGGAAGACAGTACCGAACACTGAAGCTTTCTTT. Translation: CASSRKTVPNTEAFF.

V and J are TRBV11-2 and TRBJ1-6; 9 positions agree with TRBD1. The CDR3 consists of 15 residues. Germline CDR1 SGHAT, CDR2 FQNNGV. J lost 8 bases, V lost 5 bases, and 7 bases had no gene match. CDR3 in amino acids: CASSLETGGYSPLHF. The CDR3 region has the DNA TGTGCCAGCAGCCTCGAGACAGGGGGTTATTCACCCCTCCACTTT.

The CDR3 is CASSQQGYPRETQYF. The CDR3 DNA sequence: TGTGCCAGCAGCCAACAGGGGTATCCACGGGAGACCCAGTACTTC. This chain connects TRBV3-1 (or the pseudogene TRBV3-2) to TRBJ2-5; D is perhaps TRBD1 (6 bases). CDR1 is LGHDT and CDR2 is YNNKEL in the germline V gene (reference sequence). CDR3 size: 15 residues. Trimming removed 2 bases from V and 5 bases from J, with 15 bases in between.

This clone was counted a few times. This chain uses TRBV11-2 with TRBJ2-2; D possibly corresponds to TRBD2 (5 bases). The CDR3 spans 14 residues. Germline CDR1 SGHAT, CDR2 FQNNGV. V was clipped by 2 bases and J by 7 bases, with 11 bases between them. The CDR3 DNA sequence: TGTGCCAGCAGCTTAAGTACGGGGTTCGGGGAGCTGTTTTTT. It is translated as CASSLSTGFGELFF.

This chain joins TRBV25-1 and TRBJ2-7; 12 bases are a match to TRBD2. Trimming removed 5 bases from V and 0 bases from J; junction bases left unmatched: 5. This CDR3 comprises 16 residues. Germline values: CDR1 MGHDK, CDR2 SYGVNS. CDR3 sequence: CASSLRTSGVSYEQYF. For the CDR3, the DNA is TGTGCCAGCAGTCTAAGGACTAGCGGGGTCTCCTACGAGCAGTACTTC.

This chain uses TRBV11-2 with TRBJ2-7; 7 bases are shared with TRBD1. Germline assignment: CDR1 SGHAT and CDR2 FQNNGV. This CDR3 has 14 amino acids. V trimming: 3 bases; J trimming: 5 bases; junction bases outside the gene matches: 7. For the CDR3, the DNA is TGTGCCAGCAGCTTTCCGACAGGGCGCGACGAGCAGTACTTC. It yields the protein CASSFPTGRDEQYF.

Concerning this clone: Other DNA sequences within the sample encode an identical CDR3. This chain connects TRBV3-1 (or the pseudogene TRBV3-2) to TRBJ2-1; 7 positions agree with TRBD2. The CDR3 is 15 residues long. With V trimmed by 2 bases and J by 1 base, 2 bases remained unmatched. Looked up from germline, CDR1 is LGHDT and CDR2 is YNNKEL (reference sequence). This CDR3 reads CASSQKRDSYNEQFF. CDR3 in DNA: TGTGCCAGCAGCCAAAAGCGGGATTCCTACAATGAGCAGTTCTTC.

The chain links TRBV19 to TRBJ1-1, with TRBD1 identical over 10 bases. CDR1 and CDR2 from the germline V gene are LNHDA and SQIVND (reference sequence). This CDR3 has 15 residues. V lost 5 bases and J lost 4; bases outside the gene matches: 7. CDR3: CASSGGQGLVTEAFF. CDR3 DNA: TGTGCCAGTAGTGGGGGACAGGGGCTGGTCACTGAAGCTTTCTTT.